This T cell receptor (beta chain) is drawn from a study of T cells in Graves' hyperthyroidism and ophthalmopathy. Each diagnosis was grounded in clinical symptoms, serum thyroxine and TRAb, thyroid ultrasound, and orbital computed tomography. The authors took PBMCs from roughly 10 ml fresh peripheral blood. V shed 6 bases and J 3 bases; nucleotides not matched to a gene: 4. This CDR3 is 14 amino acids long. Germline CDR1 and CDR2: MNHNS and SASEGT. TCR beta CDR3 region amplification was performed from RNA transcripts. The TCR CDR3 first-round RT-PCR relied on the HTBI primer set. From the multiplex PCR reads, TCRdb called clonotypes with MiXCR, one entry per CDR3 protein. This repertoire shows approximately 520,000 distinct CDR3 sequences, roughly a quarter found once; its top ten account for around 10%.

What was sequenced was blood. The TCR was taken from a woman in her thirties with Graves' ophthalmopathy. The rearrangement links TRBV6-1 to TRBJ2-1, with 8 bases lining up with TRBD1. In nucleotides, the CDR3 is TGTGCCAGCAGGCCGGGACAGGACTACAATGAGCAGTTCTTC. Its translation: CASRPGQDYNEQFF.